This T cell receptor (beta chain) was recorded in a study of shared clonotypes between healthy human individuals. Study in general: Three CD4 naive, three CD4 memory, two CD8 naive and one CD8 memory plate were used per donor.

The protocol was immunoSEQ multiplex PCR, while the TCRdb copy is restricted to in-frame clones and leaves out a portion. The table records about 2,500,000 clones, approximately 94% of them present only once. CDR3 size: 15 residues. V lost 3 bases, J lost 0 bases, and 10 bases lay in between. Germline V lookup: CDR1 SGHRS, CDR2 YFSETQ. The sequenced material came from naive CD4+ T cells sorted from blood. Subset: CD45RA+ positively selected. V gene TRBV5-1 combines with J gene TRBJ2-1; TRBD2 might be the D (5 bases). The receptor was isolated from a man aged 18 to 30 in good health. CDR3 region: CASSSRLLSYNEQFF. The DNA of the CDR3 is TGCGCCAGCAGCTCACGACTACTCTCCTACAATGAGCAGTTCTTC.